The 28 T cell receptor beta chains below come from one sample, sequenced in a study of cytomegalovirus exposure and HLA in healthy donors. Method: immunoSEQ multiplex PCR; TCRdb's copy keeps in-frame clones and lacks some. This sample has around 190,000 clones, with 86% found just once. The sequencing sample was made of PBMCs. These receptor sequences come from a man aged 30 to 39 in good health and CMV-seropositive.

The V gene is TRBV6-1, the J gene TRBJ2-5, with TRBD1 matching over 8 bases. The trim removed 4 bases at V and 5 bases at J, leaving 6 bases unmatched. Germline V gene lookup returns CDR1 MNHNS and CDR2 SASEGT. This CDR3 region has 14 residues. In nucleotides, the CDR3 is TGTGCCAGCAGTGCACAGGGGGTGGGGGAGACCCAGTACTTC. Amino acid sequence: CASSAQGVGETQYF.

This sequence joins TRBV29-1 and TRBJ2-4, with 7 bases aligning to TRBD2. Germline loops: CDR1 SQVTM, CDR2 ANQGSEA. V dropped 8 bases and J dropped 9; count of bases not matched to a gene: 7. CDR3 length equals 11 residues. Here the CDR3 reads CSLGRGVIQYF. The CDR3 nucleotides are TGCAGCCTTGGGAGGGGAGTCATTCAGTACTTC.

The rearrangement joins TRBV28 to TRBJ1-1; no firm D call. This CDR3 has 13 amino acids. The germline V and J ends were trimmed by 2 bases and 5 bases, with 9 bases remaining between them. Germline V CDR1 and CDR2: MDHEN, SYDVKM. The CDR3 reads CASSLRVGTEAFF. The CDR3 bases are TGTGCCAGCAGTTTACGAGTAGGGACTGAAGCTTTCTTT.

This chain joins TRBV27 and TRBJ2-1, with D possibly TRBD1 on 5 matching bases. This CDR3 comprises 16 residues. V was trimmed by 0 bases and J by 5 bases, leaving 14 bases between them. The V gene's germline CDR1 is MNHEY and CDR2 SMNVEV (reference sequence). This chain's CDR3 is CASSLSNAGYNNEQFF. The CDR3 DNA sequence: TGTGCCAGCAGTTTATCGAACGCAGGGTATAACAATGAGCAGTTCTTC.

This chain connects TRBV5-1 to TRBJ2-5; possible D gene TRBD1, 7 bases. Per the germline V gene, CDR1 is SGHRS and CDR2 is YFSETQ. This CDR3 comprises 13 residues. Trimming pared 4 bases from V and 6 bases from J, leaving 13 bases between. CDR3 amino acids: CASSGGGLQTQYF. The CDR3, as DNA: TGCGCCAGCAGCGGAGGGGGCCTACAGACCCAGTACTTC.

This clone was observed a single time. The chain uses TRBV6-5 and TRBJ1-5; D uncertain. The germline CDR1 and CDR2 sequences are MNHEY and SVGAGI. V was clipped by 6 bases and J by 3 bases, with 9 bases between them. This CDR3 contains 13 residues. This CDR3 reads CASRGYYNQPQHF. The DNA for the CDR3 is TGTGCCAGCAGGGGTTACTACAATCAGCCCCAGCATTTT.

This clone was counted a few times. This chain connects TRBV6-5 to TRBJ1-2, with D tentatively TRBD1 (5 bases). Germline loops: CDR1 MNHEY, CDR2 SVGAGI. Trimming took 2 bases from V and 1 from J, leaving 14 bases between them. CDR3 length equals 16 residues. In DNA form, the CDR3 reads TGTGCCAGCAGTTACGGACCCGGGGGAGATAACTATGGCTACACCTTC. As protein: CASSYGPGGDNYGYTF.

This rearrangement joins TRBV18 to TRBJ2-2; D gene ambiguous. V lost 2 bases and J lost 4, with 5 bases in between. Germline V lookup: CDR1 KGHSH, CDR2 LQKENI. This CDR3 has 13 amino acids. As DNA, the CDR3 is TGTGCCAGCTCACCAACGGCCACCGGGGAGCTGTTTTTT. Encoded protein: CASSPTATGELFF.

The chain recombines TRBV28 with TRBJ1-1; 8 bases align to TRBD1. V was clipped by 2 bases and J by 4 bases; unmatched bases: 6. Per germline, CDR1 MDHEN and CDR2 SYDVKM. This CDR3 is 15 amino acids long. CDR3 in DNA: TGTGCCAGCAGTTTAATGTCAGGGGGCGGCACTGAAGCTTTCTTT. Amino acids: CASSLMSGGGTEAFF.

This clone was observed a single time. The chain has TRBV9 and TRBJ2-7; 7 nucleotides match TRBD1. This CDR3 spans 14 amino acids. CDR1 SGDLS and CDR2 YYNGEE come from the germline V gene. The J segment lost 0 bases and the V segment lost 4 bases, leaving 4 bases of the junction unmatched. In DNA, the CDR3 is TGTGCCAGCAGCACGACAGGGAGCTCCTACGAGCAGTACTTC. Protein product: CASSTTGSSYEQYF.

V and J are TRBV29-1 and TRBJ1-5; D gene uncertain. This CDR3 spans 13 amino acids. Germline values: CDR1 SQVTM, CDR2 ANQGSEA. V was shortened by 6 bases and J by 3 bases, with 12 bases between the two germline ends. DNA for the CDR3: TGCAGCGTGTGGGCCTTAGTCAATCAGCCCCAGCATTTT. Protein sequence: CSVWALVNQPQHF.

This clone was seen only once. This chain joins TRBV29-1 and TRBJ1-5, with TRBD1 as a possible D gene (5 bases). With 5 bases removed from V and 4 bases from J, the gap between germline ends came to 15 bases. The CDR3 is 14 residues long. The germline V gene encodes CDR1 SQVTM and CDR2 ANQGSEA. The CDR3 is CSVRYTGPNQPQHF. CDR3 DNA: TGCAGCGTTCGATATACAGGTCCGAATCAGCCCCAGCATTTT. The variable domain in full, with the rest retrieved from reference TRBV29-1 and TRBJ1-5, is SAVISQKPSRDICQRGTSLTIQCQVDSQVTMMFWYRQQPGQSLTLIATANQGSEATYESGFVIDKFPISRPNLTFSTLTVSNMSPEDSSIYLCSVRYTGPNQPQHFGDGTRLSIL.

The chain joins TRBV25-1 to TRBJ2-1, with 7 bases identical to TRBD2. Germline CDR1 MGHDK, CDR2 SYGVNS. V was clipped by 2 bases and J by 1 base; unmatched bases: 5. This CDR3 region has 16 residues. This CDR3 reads CASSEGGRVSYNEQFF. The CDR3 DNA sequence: TGTGCCAGCAGTGAAGGCGGGAGAGTGTCCTACAATGAGCAGTTCTTC.

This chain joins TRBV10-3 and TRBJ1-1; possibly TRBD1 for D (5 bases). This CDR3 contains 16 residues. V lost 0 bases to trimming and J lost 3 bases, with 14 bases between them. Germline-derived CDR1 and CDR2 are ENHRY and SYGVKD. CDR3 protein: CAISESTVSGDTEAFF. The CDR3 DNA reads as TGTGCCATCAGTGAGTCGACCGTCTCGGGGGACACTGAAGCTTTCTTT.

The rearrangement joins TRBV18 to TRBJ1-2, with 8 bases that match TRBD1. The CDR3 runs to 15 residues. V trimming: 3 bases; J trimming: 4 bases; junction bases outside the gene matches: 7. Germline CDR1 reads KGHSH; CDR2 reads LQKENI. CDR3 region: CASSPLDRVTYGYTF. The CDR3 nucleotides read TGTGCCAGCTCACCCTTGGACAGGGTCACCTATGGCTACACCTTC. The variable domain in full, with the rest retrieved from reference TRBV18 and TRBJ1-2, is NAGVMQNPRHLVRRRGQEARLRCSPMKGHSHVYWYRQLPEEGLKFMVYLQKENIIDESGMPKERFSAEFPKEGPSILRIQQVVRGDSAAYFCASSPLDRVTYGYTFGSGTRLTVV.

The CDR3 protein is CASSPPAARDYGYTF. The CDR3 DNA reads as TGCGCCAGCAGCCCACCAGCCGCCAGGGACTATGGCTACACCTTC. The chain has TRBV4-1 and TRBJ1-2; possibly TRBD1 for D (5 bases). CDR1 and CDR2 from the germline V gene are MGHRA and YSYEKL. The length of the CDR3 is 15 residues. V was pared by 4 bases and J by 3 bases, with 15 bases between.

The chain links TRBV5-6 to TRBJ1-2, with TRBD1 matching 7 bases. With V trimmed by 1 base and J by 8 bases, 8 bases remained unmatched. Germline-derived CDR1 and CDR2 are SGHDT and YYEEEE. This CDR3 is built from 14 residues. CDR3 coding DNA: TGTGCCAGCAGCTTGAACAGGGGCTACGGCGGCTACACCTTC. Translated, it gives CASSLNRGYGGYTF.

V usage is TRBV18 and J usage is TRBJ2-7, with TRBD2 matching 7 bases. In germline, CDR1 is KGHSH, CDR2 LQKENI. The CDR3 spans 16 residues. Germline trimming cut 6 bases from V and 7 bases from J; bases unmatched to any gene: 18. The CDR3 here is CASSQPPGGLRGEQYF. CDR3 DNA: TGTGCCAGCTCGCAACCCCCGGGGGGTCTCAGAGGGGAGCAGTACTTC.

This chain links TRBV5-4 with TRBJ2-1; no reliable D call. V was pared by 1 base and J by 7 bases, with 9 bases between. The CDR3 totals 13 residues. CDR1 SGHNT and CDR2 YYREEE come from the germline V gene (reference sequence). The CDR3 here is CASSLQPPNEQFF. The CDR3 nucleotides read TGTGCCAGCAGCTTGCAACCACCGAATGAGCAGTTCTTC.

CDR3 residues: CASSLAPGGSPYNEQFF. CDR3 coding DNA: TGCGCCAGCAGCTTGGCCCCAGGGGGTAGCCCATACAATGAGCAGTTCTTC. The chain recombines TRBV5-1 with TRBJ2-1, with 7 bases that match TRBD1. The CDR3 is 17 amino acids. Germline trimming cut 0 bases from V and 4 bases from J; bases unmatched to any gene: 10. From germline, CDR1 is SGHRS and CDR2 YFSETQ.

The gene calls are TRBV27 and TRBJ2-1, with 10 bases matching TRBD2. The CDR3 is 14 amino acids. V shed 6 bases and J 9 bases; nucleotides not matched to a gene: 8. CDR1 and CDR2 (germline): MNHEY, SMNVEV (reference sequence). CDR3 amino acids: CASSPQRGGSEQFF. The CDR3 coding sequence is TGTGCCAGCAGCCCCCAGCGGGGGGGCAGTGAGCAGTTCTTC.

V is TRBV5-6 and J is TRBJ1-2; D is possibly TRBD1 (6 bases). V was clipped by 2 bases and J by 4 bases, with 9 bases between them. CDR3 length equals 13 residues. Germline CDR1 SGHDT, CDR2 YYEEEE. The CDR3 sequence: CASSFNRAYGYTF. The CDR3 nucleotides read TGTGCCAGCAGCTTTAACAGGGCCTATGGCTACACCTTC.

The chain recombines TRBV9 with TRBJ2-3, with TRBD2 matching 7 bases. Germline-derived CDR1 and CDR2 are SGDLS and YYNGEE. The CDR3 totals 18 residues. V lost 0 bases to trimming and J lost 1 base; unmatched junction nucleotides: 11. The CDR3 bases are TGTGCCAGCAGCGTAGTAGGGGACTACCGTCGCCGCACAGATACGCAGTATTTT. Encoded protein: CASSVVGDYRRRTDTQYF.

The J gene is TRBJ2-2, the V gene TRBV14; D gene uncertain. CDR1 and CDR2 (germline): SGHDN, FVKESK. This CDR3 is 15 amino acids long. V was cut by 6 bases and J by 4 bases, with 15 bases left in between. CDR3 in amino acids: CASSRAVVPTGELFF. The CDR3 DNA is TGTGCCAGCAGTAGGGCGGTGGTACCCACCGGGGAGCTGTTTTTT.

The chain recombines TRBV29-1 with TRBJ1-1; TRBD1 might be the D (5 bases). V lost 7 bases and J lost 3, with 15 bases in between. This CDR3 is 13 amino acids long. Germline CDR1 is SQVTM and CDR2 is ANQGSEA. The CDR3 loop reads CSAAVGGDTEAFF. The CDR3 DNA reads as TGCAGCGCCGCAGTGGGGGGGGACACTGAAGCTTTCTTT.

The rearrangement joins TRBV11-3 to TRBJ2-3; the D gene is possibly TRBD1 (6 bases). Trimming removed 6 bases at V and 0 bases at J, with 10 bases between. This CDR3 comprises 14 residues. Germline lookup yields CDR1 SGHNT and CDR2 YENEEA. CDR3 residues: CASSVTGSTDTQYF. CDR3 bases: TGTGCCAGCAGTGTCACAGGGAGCACAGATACGCAGTATTTT. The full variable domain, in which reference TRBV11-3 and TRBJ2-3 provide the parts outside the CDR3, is EAGVVQSPRYKIIEKKQPVAFWCNPISGHNTLYWYLQNLGQGPELLIRYENEEAVDDSQLPKDRFSAERLKGVDSTLKIQPAELGDSAVYLCASSVTGSTDTQYFGPGTRLTVL.

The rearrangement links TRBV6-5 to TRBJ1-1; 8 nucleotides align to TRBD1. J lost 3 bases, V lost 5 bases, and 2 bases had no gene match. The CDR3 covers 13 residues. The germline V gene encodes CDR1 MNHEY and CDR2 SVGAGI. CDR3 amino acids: CASSDRGDTEAFF. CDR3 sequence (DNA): TGTGCCAGCAGTGACAGGGGTGACACTGAAGCTTTCTTT.

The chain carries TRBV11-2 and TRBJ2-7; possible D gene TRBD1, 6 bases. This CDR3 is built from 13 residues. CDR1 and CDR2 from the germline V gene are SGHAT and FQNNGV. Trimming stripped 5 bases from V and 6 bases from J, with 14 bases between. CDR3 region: CASSPVGQSEQYF. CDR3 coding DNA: TGTGCCAGCAGCCCCGTTGGACAGTCCGAGCAGTACTTC.